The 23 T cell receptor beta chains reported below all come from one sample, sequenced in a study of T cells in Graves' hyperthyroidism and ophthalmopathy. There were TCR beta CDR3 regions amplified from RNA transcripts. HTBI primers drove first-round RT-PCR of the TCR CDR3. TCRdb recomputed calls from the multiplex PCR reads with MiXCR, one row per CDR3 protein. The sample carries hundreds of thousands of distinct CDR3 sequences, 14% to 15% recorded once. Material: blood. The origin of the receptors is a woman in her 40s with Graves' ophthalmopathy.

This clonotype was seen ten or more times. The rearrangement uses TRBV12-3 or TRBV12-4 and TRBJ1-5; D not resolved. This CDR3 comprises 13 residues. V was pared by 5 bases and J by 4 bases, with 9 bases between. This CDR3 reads CASSPQRNQPQHF. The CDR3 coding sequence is TGTGCCAGCAGTCCTCAGCGGAATCAGCCCCAGCATTTT.

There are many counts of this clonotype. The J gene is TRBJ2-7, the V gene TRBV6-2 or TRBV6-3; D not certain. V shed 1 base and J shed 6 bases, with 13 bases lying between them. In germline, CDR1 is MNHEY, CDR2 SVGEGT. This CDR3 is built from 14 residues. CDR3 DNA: TGTGCCAGCAGTTACTTCAGGTCCGATGGCGAGCAGTACTTC. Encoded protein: CASSYFRSDGEQYF.

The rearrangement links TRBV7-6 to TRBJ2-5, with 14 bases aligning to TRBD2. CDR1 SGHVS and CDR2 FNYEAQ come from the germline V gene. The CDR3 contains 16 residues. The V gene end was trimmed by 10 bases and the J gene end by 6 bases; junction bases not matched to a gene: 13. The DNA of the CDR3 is TGTGCCACCCAGCGGGGGACTAGCGGGAGTGGGAAGACCCAGTACTTC. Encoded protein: CATQRGTSGSGKTQYF. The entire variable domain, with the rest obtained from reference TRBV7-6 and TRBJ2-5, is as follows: GAGVSQSPRYKVTKRGQDVALRCDPISGHVSLYWYRQALGQGPEFLTYFNYEAQQDKSGLPNDRFSAERPEGSISTLTIQRTEQRDSAMYRCATQRGTSGSGKTQYFGPGTRLLVL.

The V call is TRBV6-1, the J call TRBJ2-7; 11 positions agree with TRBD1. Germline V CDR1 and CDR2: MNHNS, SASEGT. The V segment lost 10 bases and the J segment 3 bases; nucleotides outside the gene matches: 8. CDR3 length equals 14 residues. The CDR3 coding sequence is TGTGCCACCAAAACGGGACAGGGGGACTACGAGCAGTACTTC. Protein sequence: CATKTGQGDYEQYF.

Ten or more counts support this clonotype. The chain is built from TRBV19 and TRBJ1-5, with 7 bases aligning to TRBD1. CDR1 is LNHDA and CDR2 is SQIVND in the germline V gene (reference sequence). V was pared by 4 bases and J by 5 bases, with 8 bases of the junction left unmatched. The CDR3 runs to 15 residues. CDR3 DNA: TGTGCCAGTAGTAAGCTGGGACAGCAGTATCAGCCCCAGCATTTT. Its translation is CASSKLGQQYQPQHF.

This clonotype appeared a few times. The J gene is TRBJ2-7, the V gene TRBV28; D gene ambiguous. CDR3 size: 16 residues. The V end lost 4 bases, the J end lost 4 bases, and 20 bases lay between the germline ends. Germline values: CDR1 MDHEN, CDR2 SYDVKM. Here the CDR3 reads CASSSTAGKSLYEQYF. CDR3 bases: TGTGCCAGCAGTTCGACGGCAGGCAAAAGCCTGTACGAGCAGTACTTC.

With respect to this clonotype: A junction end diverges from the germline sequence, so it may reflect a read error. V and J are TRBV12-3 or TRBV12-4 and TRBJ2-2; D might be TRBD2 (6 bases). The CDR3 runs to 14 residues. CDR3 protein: CASSLASVDGGLFF. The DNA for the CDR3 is TGTGCCAGCAGTTTAGCCAGCGTCGACGGGGGGCTGTTTTTT.

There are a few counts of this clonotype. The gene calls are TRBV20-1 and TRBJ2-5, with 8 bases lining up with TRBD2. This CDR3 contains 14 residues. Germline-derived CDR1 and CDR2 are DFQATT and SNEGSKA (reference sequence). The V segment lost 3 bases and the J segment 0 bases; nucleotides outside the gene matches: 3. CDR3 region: CSASPGLDQETQYF. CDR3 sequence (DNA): TGCAGTGCTAGCCCGGGACTAGACCAAGAGACCCAGTACTTC.

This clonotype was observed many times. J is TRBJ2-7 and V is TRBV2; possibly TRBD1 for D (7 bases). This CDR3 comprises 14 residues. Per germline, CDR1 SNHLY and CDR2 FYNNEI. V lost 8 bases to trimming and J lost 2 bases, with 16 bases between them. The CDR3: CASHGGGFPYEQYF. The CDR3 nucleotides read TGTGCCAGCCACGGAGGGGGCTTCCCCTACGAGCAGTACTTC.

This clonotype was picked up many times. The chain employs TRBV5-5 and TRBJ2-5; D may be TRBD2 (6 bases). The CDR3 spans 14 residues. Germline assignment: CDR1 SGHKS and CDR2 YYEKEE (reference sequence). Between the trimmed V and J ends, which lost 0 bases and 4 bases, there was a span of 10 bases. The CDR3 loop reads CASSLDLGGETQYF. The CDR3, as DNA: TGTGCCAGCAGCTTGGATCTGGGAGGAGAGACCCAGTACTTC.

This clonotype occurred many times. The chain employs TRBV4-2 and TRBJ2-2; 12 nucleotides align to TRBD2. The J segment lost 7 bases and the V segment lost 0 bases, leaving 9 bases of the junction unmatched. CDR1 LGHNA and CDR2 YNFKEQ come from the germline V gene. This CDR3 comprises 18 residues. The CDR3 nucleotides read TGTGCCAGCAGCCAAGATTGGACTAGCGGGATCGGCGGCGGGGAGCTGTTTTTT. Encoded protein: CASSQDWTSGIGGGELFF.

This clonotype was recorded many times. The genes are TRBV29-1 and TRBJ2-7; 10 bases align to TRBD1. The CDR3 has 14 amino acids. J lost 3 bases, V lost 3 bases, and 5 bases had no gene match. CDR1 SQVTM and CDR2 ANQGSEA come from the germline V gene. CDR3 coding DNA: TGCAGCGTTGAGTCCGGGACAGGGGACTACGAGCAGTACTTC. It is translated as CSVESGTGDYEQYF.

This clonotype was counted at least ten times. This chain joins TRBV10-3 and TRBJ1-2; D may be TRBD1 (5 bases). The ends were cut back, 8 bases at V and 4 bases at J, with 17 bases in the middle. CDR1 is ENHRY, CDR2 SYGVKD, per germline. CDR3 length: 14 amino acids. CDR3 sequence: CAISPPGSGYGYTF. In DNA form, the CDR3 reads TGTGCCATCTCCCCCCCAGGGTCAGGCTATGGCTACACCTTC.

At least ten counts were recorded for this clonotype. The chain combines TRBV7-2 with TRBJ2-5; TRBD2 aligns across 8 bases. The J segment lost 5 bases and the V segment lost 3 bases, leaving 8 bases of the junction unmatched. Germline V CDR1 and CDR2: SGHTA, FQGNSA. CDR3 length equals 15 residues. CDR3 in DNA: TGTGCCAGCAGCTTTCAAAGCGGGAGCGGTGAGACCCAGTACTTC. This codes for CASSFQSGSGETQYF.

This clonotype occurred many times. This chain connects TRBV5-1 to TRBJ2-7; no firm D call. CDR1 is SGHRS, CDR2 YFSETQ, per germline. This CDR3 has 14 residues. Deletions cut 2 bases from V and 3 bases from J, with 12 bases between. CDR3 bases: TGCGCCAGCAGCTTTTCTAGTTTCTACTACGAGCAGTACTTC. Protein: CASSFSSFYYEQYF.

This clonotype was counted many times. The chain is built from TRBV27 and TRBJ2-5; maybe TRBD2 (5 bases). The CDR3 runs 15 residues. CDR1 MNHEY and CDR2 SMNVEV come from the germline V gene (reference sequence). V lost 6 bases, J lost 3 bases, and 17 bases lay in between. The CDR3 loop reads CASRIPTRRKETQYF. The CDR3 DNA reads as TGTGCCAGCAGGATCCCGACTCGGAGGAAAGAGACCCAGTACTTC.

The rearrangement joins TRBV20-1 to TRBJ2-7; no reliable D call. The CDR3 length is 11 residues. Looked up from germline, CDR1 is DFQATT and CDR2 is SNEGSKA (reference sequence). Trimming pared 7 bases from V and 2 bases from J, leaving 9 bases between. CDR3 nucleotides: TGCAGTGTAAAAGGTCCCTACGAGCAGTACTTC. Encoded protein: CSVKGPYEQYF.

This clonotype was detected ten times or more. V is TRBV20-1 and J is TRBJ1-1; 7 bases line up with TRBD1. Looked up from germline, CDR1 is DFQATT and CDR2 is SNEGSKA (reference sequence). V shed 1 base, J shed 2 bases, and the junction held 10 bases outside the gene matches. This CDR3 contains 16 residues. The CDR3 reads CSARAAKTGPNTEAFF. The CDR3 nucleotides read TGCAGTGCTAGAGCAGCTAAGACAGGGCCCAACACTGAAGCTTTCTTT.

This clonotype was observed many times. CDR3 nucleotides: TGTGCCAGCAGCTTAGTGCAGCGGGGGAACACCGGGGAGCTGTTTTTT. As protein: CASSLVQRGNTGELFF. The chain joins TRBV7-2 to TRBJ2-2; 7 bases match TRBD2. The CDR3 extends over 16 amino acids. Germline assignment: CDR1 SGHTA and CDR2 FQGNSA. The V gene end was trimmed by 1 base and the J gene end by 1 base; junction bases not matched to a gene: 3. The full variable domain, in which reference TRBV7-2 and TRBJ2-2 provide the parts outside the CDR3, is GAGVSQSPSNKVTEKGKDVELRCDPISGHTALYWYRQSLGQGLEFLIYFQGNSAPDKSGLPSDRFSAERTGGSVSTLTIQRTQQEDSAVYLCASSLVQRGNTGELFFGEGSRLTVL.

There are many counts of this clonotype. CDR3: CASSPELGWDQETQYF. CDR3 nucleotides: TGTGCCAGCAGCCCTGAGTTGGGGTGGGACCAAGAGACCCAGTACTTC. The chain combines TRBV11-2 with TRBJ2-5; no clear D gene. Germline loops: CDR1 SGHAT, CDR2 FQNNGV. This CDR3 has 16 residues. V dropped 5 bases and J dropped 0 bases, with 16 bases sitting between them.

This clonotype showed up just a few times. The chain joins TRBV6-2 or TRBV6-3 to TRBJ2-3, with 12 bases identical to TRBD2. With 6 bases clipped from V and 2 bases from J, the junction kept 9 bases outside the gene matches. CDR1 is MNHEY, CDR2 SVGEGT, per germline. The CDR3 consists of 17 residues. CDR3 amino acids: CASSLTRTSGITDTQYF. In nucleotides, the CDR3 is TGTGCCAGCAGCCTAACCCGGACTAGCGGGATCACAGATACGCAGTATTTT.

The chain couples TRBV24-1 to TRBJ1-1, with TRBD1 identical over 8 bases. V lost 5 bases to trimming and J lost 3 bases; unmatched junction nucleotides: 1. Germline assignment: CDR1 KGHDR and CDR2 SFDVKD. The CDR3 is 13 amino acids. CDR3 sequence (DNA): TGTGCCACCAGTGCAGGGGGCGACACTGAAGCTTTCTTT. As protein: CATSAGGDTEAFF.

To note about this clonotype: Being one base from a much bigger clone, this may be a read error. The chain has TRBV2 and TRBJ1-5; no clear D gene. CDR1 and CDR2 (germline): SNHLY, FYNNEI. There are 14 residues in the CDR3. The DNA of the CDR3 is TGTGTCAGCAAGGACGTATATAGCAATCAGCCCCAGCATTTT. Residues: CVSKDVYSNQPQHF.